This TCR beta chain was sequenced during a study of STAT3 mutations in large granular lymphocyte leukemia. Unmatched junction bases numbered 5, after V lost 6 bases and J lost 1 base. CDR3 length equals 15 residues. CDR1 and CDR2 (germline): SGHTA, FQGNSA. Libraries were prepared by immunoSEQ multiplex PCR; TCRdb keeps only in-frame clonotypes and omits some of them. This table has over 25,000 clones, approximately 86% appearing once. About this clone: Antigen unknown.

Findings and caveats of the study: Every T-LGLL patient had at least one immunodominant TCRbeta clonotype.

Sequenced sample: peripheral blood mononuclear cells. The genes are TRBV7-2 and TRBJ2-7, with 11 bases lining up with TRBD2. This TCR was sampled from a man aged 60-69 years with T-cell large granular lymphocyte leukemia. Some clones in this sample may be carry-over from other donors' samples. The CDR3 region has the DNA TGTGCCAGCAGGTCGACTAGCGGGGCTTCCTACGAGCAGTACTTC. Translated: CASRSTSGASYEQYF.